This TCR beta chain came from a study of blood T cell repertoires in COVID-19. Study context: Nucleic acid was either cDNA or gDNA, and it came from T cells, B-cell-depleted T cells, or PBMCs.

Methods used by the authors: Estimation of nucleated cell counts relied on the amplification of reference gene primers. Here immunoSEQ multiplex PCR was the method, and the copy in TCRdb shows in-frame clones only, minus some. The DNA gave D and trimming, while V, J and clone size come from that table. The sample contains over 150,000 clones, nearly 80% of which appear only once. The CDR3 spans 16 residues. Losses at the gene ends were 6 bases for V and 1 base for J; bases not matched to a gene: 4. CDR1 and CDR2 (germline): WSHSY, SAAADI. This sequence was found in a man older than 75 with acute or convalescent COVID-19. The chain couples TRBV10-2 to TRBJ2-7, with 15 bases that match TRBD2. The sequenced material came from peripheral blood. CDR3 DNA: TGCGCCAGCAGCGACGGACTAGCGGGGGGGTCCTACGAGCAGTACTTC. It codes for CASSDGLAGGSYEQYF.